This is a list of T cell receptor beta chains from one sample in a study of T-cell reconstitution after alpha-beta-depleted transplantation in children. TCRdb passed the PCR reads through MiXCR, listing each CDR3 protein once. The table records about 480,000 distinct CDR3 sequences, approximately 12% of them present only once. Specimen: PBMCs from the stem cell graft donor, collected from the stem cell graft. The source of these receptors is a human donor who donated a stem cell graft to a child with combined immunodeficiency. CDR3s include the opening cysteine and the closing phenylalanine or tryptophan. The order of the fields is D gene, J gene, CDR3 length, V gene, clone size, CDR3 protein, CDR3 DNA. The D gene is left open where the match is weak. Clone size, where shown, is once, few, many, or a class for clones that have expanded.

d_call: NA; j_call: TRBJ2-5; cdr3_length: 12; v_call: TRBV11-2; clone_size: few; cdr3_aa: CASSLKEETQYF; cdr3_nt: TGTGCCAGCAGCTTAAAGGAAGAGACCCAGTACTTC
d_call: NA; j_call: TRBJ1-2; cdr3_length: 14; v_call: TRBV5-1; clone_size: NA; cdr3_aa: CASSLRDGYYGYTF; cdr3_nt: TGCGCCAGCAGCTTGCGGGACGGCTACTATGGCTACACCTTC
d_call: TRBD2; j_call: TRBJ2-3; cdr3_length: 15; v_call: TRBV6-5; clone_size: NA; cdr3_aa: CASSYGGGAPDTQYF; cdr3_nt: TGTGCCAGCAGTTACGGCGGGGGGGCCCCAGATACGCAGTATTTT
d_call: NA; j_call: TRBJ2-2; cdr3_length: 14; v_call: TRBV6-1; clone_size: NA; cdr3_aa: CASSKGVWTGELFF; cdr3_nt: TGTGCCAGCTCTAAGGGGGTCTGGACCGGGGAGCTGTTTTTT
d_call: NA; j_call: TRBJ1-1; cdr3_length: 13; v_call: TRBV20-1; clone_size: few; cdr3_aa: CSARDPERPEAFF; cdr3_nt: TGCAGTGCTAGAGACCCCGAGCGCCCTGAAGCTTTCTTT
d_call: TRBD2; j_call: TRBJ2-5; cdr3_length: 15; v_call: TRBV6-1; clone_size: NA; cdr3_aa: CASRPTSGVWETQYF; cdr3_nt: TGTGCCAGCAGGCCAACTAGCGGGGTATGGGAGACCCAGTACTTC
d_call: TRBD1; j_call: TRBJ2-5; cdr3_length: 15; v_call: TRBV2; clone_size: few; cdr3_aa: CASSSWDRKQETQYF; cdr3_nt: TGTGCCAGCAGTAGCTGGGACAGAAAACAAGAGACCCAGTACTTC
d_call: NA; j_call: TRBJ1-5; cdr3_length: 16; v_call: TRBV18; clone_size: NA; cdr3_aa: CASSNDSDHSNQPQHF; cdr3_nt: TGTGCCAGCTCGAACGACAGTGATCATAGCAATCAGCCCCAGCATTTT
d_call: NA; j_call: TRBJ1-5; cdr3_length: 14; v_call: TRBV12-3/TRBV12-4; clone_size: many; cdr3_aa: CASSLTGLNQPQHF; cdr3_nt: TGTGCCAGCAGTTTAACGGGATTGAATCAGCCCCAGCATTTT
d_call: NA; j_call: TRBJ2-7; cdr3_length: 15; v_call: TRBV12-3/TRBV12-4; clone_size: many; cdr3_aa: CASSPGPEGSYEQYF; cdr3_nt: TGTGCCAGCAGTCCGGGACCGGAGGGCTCCTACGAGCAGTACTTC
d_call: NA; j_call: TRBJ2-1; cdr3_length: 15; v_call: TRBV7-2; clone_size: many; cdr3_aa: CASSLPGTQLNEQFF; cdr3_nt: TGTGCCAGCAGCTTACCCGGGACTCAACTTAATGAGCAGTTCTTC
d_call: TRBD1; j_call: TRBJ2-3; cdr3_length: 15; v_call: TRBV20-1; clone_size: NA; cdr3_aa: CSAEPDRGQGDTQYF; cdr3_nt: TGCAGTGCTGAACCGGACAGGGGGCAGGGAGATACGCAGTATTTT
d_call: NA; j_call: TRBJ2-1; cdr3_length: 15; v_call: TRBV11-2; clone_size: NA; cdr3_aa: CASSLVGQAYNEQFF; cdr3_nt: TGTGCCAGCAGCTTAGTAGGGCAGGCATACAATGAGCAGTTCTTC
d_call: NA; j_call: TRBJ2-2; cdr3_length: 15; v_call: TRBV6-2/TRBV6-3; clone_size: NA; cdr3_aa: CASSPVDPRPGELFF; cdr3_nt: TGTGCCAGCAGTCCTGTAGACCCGAGGCCCGGGGAGCTGTTTTTT
d_call: NA; j_call: TRBJ1-5; cdr3_length: 12; v_call: TRBV12-3/TRBV12-4; clone_size: NA; cdr3_aa: CASSLEGGPQHF; cdr3_nt: TGTGCCAGCAGTCTAGAAGGGGGGCCCCAGCATTTT
d_call: NA; j_call: TRBJ2-3; cdr3_length: 14; v_call: TRBV12-3/TRBV12-4; clone_size: few; cdr3_aa: CASKVAGAGDTQYF; cdr3_nt: TGTGCCAGCAAAGTTGCGGGTGCCGGGGATACGCAGTATTTT
d_call: TRBD2; j_call: TRBJ2-5; cdr3_length: 17; v_call: TRBV7-2; clone_size: NA; cdr3_aa: CASSFSGTSGIAKTQYF; cdr3_nt: TGTGCCAGCAGCTTCTCCGGGACTAGCGGGATAGCAAAGACCCAGTACTTC
d_call: NA; j_call: TRBJ2-2; cdr3_length: 17; v_call: TRBV6-1; clone_size: few; cdr3_aa: CASSTFRDSPNTGELFF; cdr3_nt: TGTGCCAGCAGCACCTTCCGGGACTCACCGAACACCGGGGAGCTGTTTTTT
d_call: NA; j_call: TRBJ2-5; cdr3_length: 15; v_call: TRBV7-2; clone_size: NA; cdr3_aa: CASSLYGSGRETQYF; cdr3_nt: TGTGCCAGCAGCTTATACGGCTCGGGTAGAGAGACCCAGTACTTC
d_call: NA; j_call: TRBJ2-7; cdr3_length: 15; v_call: TRBV6-2/TRBV6-3; clone_size: few; cdr3_aa: CASSSSITSSYEQYF; cdr3_nt: TGTGCCAGCAGTTCATCTATTACGAGCTCCTACGAGCAGTACTTC
d_call: NA; j_call: TRBJ2-2; cdr3_length: 11; v_call: TRBV29-1; clone_size: few; cdr3_aa: CSVSLTGELFF; cdr3_nt: TGCAGCGTTAGCCTGACCGGGGAGCTGTTTTTT
d_call: TRBD1; j_call: TRBJ1-6; cdr3_length: 15; v_call: TRBV5-1; clone_size: few; cdr3_aa: CASSLGDRGNSPLHF; cdr3_nt: TGCGCCAGCAGCTTGGGTGACAGGGGTAATTCACCCCTCCACTTT
d_call: NA; j_call: TRBJ1-1; cdr3_length: 15; v_call: TRBV7-9; clone_size: NA; cdr3_aa: CASSPWDSRNTEAFF; cdr3_nt: TGTGCCAGCAGCCCCTGGGACTCAAGGAACACTGAAGCTTTCTTT
d_call: NA; j_call: TRBJ1-2; cdr3_length: 15; v_call: TRBV29-1; clone_size: few; cdr3_aa: CSVLEGLPFNYGYTF; cdr3_nt: TGCAGCGTTCTTGAGGGCCTTCCTTTTAACTATGGCTACACCTTC
d_call: TRBD1; j_call: TRBJ2-1; cdr3_length: 13; v_call: TRBV6-2/TRBV6-3; clone_size: few; cdr3_aa: CASIGQGGNEQFF; cdr3_nt: TGTGCCAGCATCGGACAGGGCGGGAATGAGCAGTTCTTC
d_call: TRBD1; j_call: TRBJ2-2; cdr3_length: 19; v_call: TRBV6-5; clone_size: NA; cdr3_aa: CASSYSRGWPGGNTGELFF; cdr3_nt: TGTGCCAGCAGTTACTCGAGAGGATGGCCAGGGGGGAACACCGGGGAGCTGTTTTTT
d_call: NA; j_call: TRBJ2-5; cdr3_length: 16; v_call: TRBV3-1; clone_size: few; cdr3_aa: CASSLRGPRYQETQYF; cdr3_nt: TGTGCCAGCAGCCTTAGGGGCCCAAGGTACCAAGAGACCCAGTACTTC
d_call: NA; j_call: TRBJ1-2; cdr3_length: 15; v_call: TRBV5-1; clone_size: few; cdr3_aa: CASSLEVGANYGYTF; cdr3_nt: TGCGCCAGCAGCTTGGAAGTTGGGGCTAACTATGGCTACACCTTC
d_call: NA; j_call: TRBJ2-7; cdr3_length: 17; v_call: TRBV20-1; clone_size: NA; cdr3_aa: CSARDKKERFGSYEQYF; cdr3_nt: TGCAGTGCTAGAGATAAGAAGGAGCGGTTCGGGTCCTACGAGCAGTACTTC
d_call: NA; j_call: TRBJ1-1; cdr3_length: 14; v_call: TRBV10-3; clone_size: many; cdr3_aa: CAISETGVNTEAFF; cdr3_nt: TGTGCCATCAGTGAAACGGGAGTGAACACTGAAGCTTTCTTT
d_call: TRBD1; j_call: TRBJ2-1; cdr3_length: 16; v_call: TRBV25-1; clone_size: NA; cdr3_aa: CASSVQLETGGPEQFF; cdr3_nt: TGTGCCAGCAGTGTGCAGTTAGAGACAGGGGGCCCTGAGCAGTTCTTC
d_call: NA; j_call: TRBJ2-2; cdr3_length: 15; v_call: TRBV12-3/TRBV12-4; clone_size: many; cdr3_aa: CASSPRDGPTGELFF; cdr3_nt: TGTGCCAGCAGTCCTAGGGACGGGCCCACCGGGGAGCTGTTTTTT
d_call: NA; j_call: TRBJ2-7; cdr3_length: 12; v_call: TRBV10-3; clone_size: NA; cdr3_aa: CAIMGGSYEQYF; cdr3_nt: TGTGCCATCATGGGGGGTTCCTACGAGCAGTACTTC
d_call: TRBD1; j_call: TRBJ2-3; cdr3_length: 15; v_call: TRBV12-3/TRBV12-4; clone_size: few; cdr3_aa: CASSPRTGGPDTQYF; cdr3_nt: TGTGCCAGCAGTCCGCGGACAGGGGGCCCAGATACGCAGTATTTT
d_call: TRBD1; j_call: TRBJ2-1; cdr3_length: 15; v_call: TRBV7-2; clone_size: many; cdr3_aa: CASSLGGQIYNEQFF; cdr3_nt: TGTGCCAGCAGCTTAGGGGGACAGATATACAATGAGCAGTTCTTC
d_call: NA; j_call: TRBJ2-1; cdr3_length: 15; v_call: TRBV12-3/TRBV12-4; clone_size: many; cdr3_aa: CASTGGTHPVNEQFF; cdr3_nt: TGTGCCAGCACCGGCGGGACCCACCCAGTCAATGAGCAGTTCTTC
d_call: NA; j_call: TRBJ1-6; cdr3_length: 16; v_call: TRBV9; clone_size: few; cdr3_aa: CASRSDGIDSYSPLHF; cdr3_nt: TGTGCCAGCAGGTCGGACGGGATTGACTCTTATTCACCCCTCCACTTT
d_call: NA; j_call: TRBJ2-6; cdr3_length: 18; v_call: TRBV7-8; clone_size: few; cdr3_aa: CASSSAGTDSSGANVLTF; cdr3_nt: TGTGCCAGCAGCTCAGCCGGGACGGACTCTTCTGGGGCCAACGTCCTGACTTTC
d_call: TRBD2; j_call: TRBJ2-3; cdr3_length: 13; v_call: TRBV12-3/TRBV12-4; clone_size: few; cdr3_aa: CATGLAGGDTQYF; cdr3_nt: TGTGCCACCGGACTAGCCGGTGGGGATACGCAGTATTTT
d_call: NA; j_call: TRBJ2-1; cdr3_length: 12; v_call: TRBV29-1; clone_size: few; cdr3_aa: CSVELPHNEQFF; cdr3_nt: TGCAGCGTTGAATTACCTCACAATGAGCAGTTCTTC
d_call: TRBD2; j_call: TRBJ2-7; cdr3_length: 16; v_call: TRBV4-3; clone_size: many; cdr3_aa: CASSQELSGRAYEQYF; cdr3_nt: TGCGCCAGCAGCCAAGAACTTAGCGGGAGGGCCTACGAGCAGTACTTC
d_call: NA; j_call: TRBJ2-7; cdr3_length: 14; v_call: TRBV6-5; clone_size: NA; cdr3_aa: CASSSDGLGYEQYF; cdr3_nt: TGTGCCAGCAGTTCGGACGGCCTCGGCTACGAGCAGTACTTC
d_call: NA; j_call: TRBJ2-7; cdr3_length: 15; v_call: TRBV6-2/TRBV6-3; clone_size: many; cdr3_aa: CASSYDVRWGYEQYF; cdr3_nt: TGTGCCAGCAGTTACGACGTCCGCTGGGGCTACGAGCAGTACTTC
d_call: TRBD2; j_call: TRBJ2-1; cdr3_length: 14; v_call: TRBV4-1; clone_size: NA; cdr3_aa: CASSLSGSPREQFF; cdr3_nt: TGCGCCAGCAGCTTAAGCGGGAGCCCCAGGGAGCAGTTCTTC
d_call: TRBD2; j_call: TRBJ2-5; cdr3_length: 12; v_call: TRBV4-3; clone_size: NA; cdr3_aa: CASSGGGETQCF; cdr3_nt: TGCGCCAGCAGTGGGGGGGGTGAGACCCAGTGCTTC
d_call: NA; j_call: TRBJ2-3; cdr3_length: 12; v_call: TRBV20-1; clone_size: many; cdr3_aa: CSAPEVTDTQYF; cdr3_nt: TGCAGTGCTCCCGAGGTGACAGATACGCAGTATTTT
d_call: NA; j_call: TRBJ2-1; cdr3_length: 11; v_call: TRBV3-1; clone_size: few; cdr3_aa: CASSYIAEQFF; cdr3_nt: TGTGCCAGCAGCTACATCGCTGAGCAGTTCTTC
d_call: TRBD2; j_call: TRBJ2-7; cdr3_length: 14; v_call: TRBV7-2; clone_size: few; cdr3_aa: CASKERGGSYEQYF; cdr3_nt: TGTGCCAGCAAAGAGCGGGGGGGGAGCTACGAGCAGTACTTC
d_call: NA; j_call: TRBJ1-3; cdr3_length: 13; v_call: TRBV7-9; clone_size: NA; cdr3_aa: CASSPPSEDTIYF; cdr3_nt: TGTGCCAGCAGCCCTCCGTCCGAAGACACCATATATTTT